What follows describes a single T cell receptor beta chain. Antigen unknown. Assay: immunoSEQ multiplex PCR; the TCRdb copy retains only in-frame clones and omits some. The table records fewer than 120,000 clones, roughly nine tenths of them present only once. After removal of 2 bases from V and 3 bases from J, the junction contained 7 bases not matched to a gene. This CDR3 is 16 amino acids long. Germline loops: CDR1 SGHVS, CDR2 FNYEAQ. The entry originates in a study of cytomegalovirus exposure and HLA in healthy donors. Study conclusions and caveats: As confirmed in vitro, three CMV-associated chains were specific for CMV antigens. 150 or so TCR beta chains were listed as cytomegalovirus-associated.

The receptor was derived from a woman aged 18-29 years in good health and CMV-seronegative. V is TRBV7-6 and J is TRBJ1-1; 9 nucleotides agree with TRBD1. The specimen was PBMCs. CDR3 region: CASSLTRTGEDTEAFF. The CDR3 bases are TGTGCCAGCAGCTTAACCCGGACAGGGGAGGACACTGAAGCTTTCTTT.